The next 4 T cell receptor beta chains were all read from a single sample in a study of blood T cell repertoires in COVID-19. Sequencing used immunoSEQ multiplex PCR; TCRdb keeps in-frame clones, though not all of them. This sample carries under 130,000 clones, over 75% of them seen once, and the ten largest clones take about 34%. The sequenced sample was peripheral blood. The source is a woman aged 80 or over with acute or convalescent COVID-19.

The chain links TRBV5-6 to TRBJ2-4, with a weak D call TRBD2 (6 bases). Trimming shortened V by 1 base and J by 0 bases, and 8 bases separated the two germline ends. Germline V gives CDR1 SGHDT, CDR2 YYEEEE. The CDR3 covers 15 residues. CDR3 coding DNA: TGTGCCAGCAGCTTGACGGGACTAGCCAAAAACATTCAGTACTTC. This gives the protein CASSLTGLAKNIQYF.

This chain connects TRBV19 to TRBJ1-5, with 7 bases fitting TRBD1. In germline, CDR1 is LNHDA, CDR2 SQIVND (reference sequence). This CDR3 spans 16 amino acids. Trimming took 8 bases from V and 4 from J; bases not matched to a gene: 14. This CDR3 is CASWGTEVGQNQPQHF. For the CDR3, the DNA is TGTGCCAGTTGGGGGACAGAAGTTGGGCAAAATCAGCCCCAGCATTTT.

The J gene is TRBJ1-2, the V gene TRBV5-1; maybe TRBD1 (6 bases). Germline values: CDR1 SGHRS, CDR2 YFSETQ. CDR3 length: 13 residues. V shed 2 bases and J shed 1 base, with 6 bases lying between them. In DNA form, the CDR3 reads TGCGCCAGCAGCTTACAGGGTAACTATGGCTACACCTTC. Protein product: CASSLQGNYGYTF.

V is TRBV5-1 and J is TRBJ2-4; 12 bases agree with TRBD2. The J segment lost 9 bases and the V segment lost 4 bases, leaving 5 bases of the junction unmatched. Germline values: CDR1 SGHRS, CDR2 YFSETQ. This CDR3 is built from 14 residues. The CDR3 DNA is TGCGCCAGCAGCCGGACTAGCGGGGAACGCATTCAGTACTTC. Residues: CASSRTSGERIQYF.